Below, one TCR beta chain is given with its context. Profiled with immunoSEQ multiplex PCR; TCRdb holds only in-frame clones, not every one. The profile shows over 110,000 clones, 80% to 90% of them singletons. The data originate from a study of control samples from healthy donors and cancer patients. Sequencing used blood. This clonotype was sampled from a woman aged 25 to 39 in good health.

The CDR3 region is CASSRCTDTQYF. The CDR3 nucleotides are TGTGCCAGCAGTCGGTGCACAGATACGCAGTATTTT. This chain joins TRBV7-4 and TRBJ2-3; D ambiguous. The CDR3 extends over 12 amino acids. Germline loops: CDR1 SGHVT, CDR2 SQSDAQ. V was pared by 6 bases and J by 1 base, with 5 bases between.